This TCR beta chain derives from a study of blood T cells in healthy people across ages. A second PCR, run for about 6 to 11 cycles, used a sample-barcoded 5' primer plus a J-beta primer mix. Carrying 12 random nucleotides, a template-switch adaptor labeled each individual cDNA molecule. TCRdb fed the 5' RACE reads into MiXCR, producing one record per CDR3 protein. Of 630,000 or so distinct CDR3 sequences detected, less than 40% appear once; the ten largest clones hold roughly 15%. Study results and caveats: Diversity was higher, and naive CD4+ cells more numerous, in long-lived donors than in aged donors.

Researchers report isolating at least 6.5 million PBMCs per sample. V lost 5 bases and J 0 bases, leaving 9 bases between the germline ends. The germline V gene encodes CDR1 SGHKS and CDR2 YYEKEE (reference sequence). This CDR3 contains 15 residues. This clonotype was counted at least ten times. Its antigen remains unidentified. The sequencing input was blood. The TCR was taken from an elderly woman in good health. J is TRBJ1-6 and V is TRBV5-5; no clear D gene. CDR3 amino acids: CASRTESSYNSPLHF. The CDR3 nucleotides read TGTGCCAGCAGAACTGAGAGCTCCTATAATTCACCCCTCCACTTT.